The present TCR beta chain was sequenced within a study of regulatory T cells in long-lasting Graves disease. Whole-study findings and limits: Newly diagnosed patients had higher TCR diversity than persistent Graves' patients did. The small sample size may have reduced accuracy.

This sample's time point: newly diagnosed GD, antithyroid drugs for less than 3 months. RNA extracted from PBMCs served as the sequencing template. This clonotype was counted between two and nine times. Its antigen is not known. In building TCR beta libraries, iRepertoire HTBI primers were used together with Arm-PCR of CDR3 regions. Original handling: Identified segments across samples numbered 55 to 70 TRBV and around 13 TRBJ. Via MiXCR, TCRdb re-called the multiplex PCR reads, giving one row per CDR3 protein. The authors' filters were not applied to this entry. This sample has hundreds of thousands of distinct CDR3 sequences, with roughly 15% found just once. Germline values: CDR1 DFQATT, CDR2 SNEGSKA (reference sequence). V lost 7 bases to trimming and J lost 0 bases, with 13 bases between them. CDR3 length: 14 amino acids. The sample was also linked to a second study, of T cells in Graves' hyperthyroidism and ophthalmopathy. That source reports: An initial round of RT-PCR targeting the TCR CDR3 relied on the HTBI primer set.

The chain has TRBV20-1 and TRBJ1-5, with D unresolved. This material consisted of peripheral blood mononuclear cells (PBMCs), taken at new diagnosis, from a patient treated with antithyroid drugs. The source is a woman in her 30s with Graves disease. This CDR3 is CSVRQWDSNQPQHF. CDR3 bases: TGCAGTGTCCGCCAGTGGGATAGCAATCAGCCCCAGCATTTT.